This T cell receptor beta chain is from a study of T cells after yellow fever vaccination. Study as a whole: Researchers used SMART-Seq v4 Ultra Low Input to prepare fractions that had low cell numbers. Findings of the study overall: From the bulk population, abundant clonotypes could contaminate and appear within FACS-sorted repertoires.

Germline CDR1 LGHNA, CDR2 YSLEER. The CDR3 runs to 16 residues. V lost 3 bases and J lost 5, with 16 bases in between. The table lists this clonotype with a few counts. What it recognizes is unknown. Template switching by 5'RACE produced TCR cDNA, adding a universal primer site and UMIs. TCRdb ran MiXCR on the 5' RACE reads and lists one entry per CDR3 protein. The repertoire holds around 300,000 distinct CDR3 sequences, 3.5% to 5% seen once, with 15% to 20% in the top ten. This TCR came from a young man who received the YFV17D yellow fever vaccine. The chain employs TRBV4-3 and TRBJ1-4; D is unclear. Sequenced here: PBMCs, sampled 15 days after the yellow fever booster vaccination. DNA of the CDR3: TGCGCCAGCAGCCAGGAAAGTTGGAGGCCCAATGAAAAACTGTTTTTT. Its translation: CASSQESWRPNEKLFF.